A single sample is the source of the 28 T cell receptor beta chains below, sequenced in a study of beta chain features in type 1 diabetes. As every portion of the isolated RNA was reverse transcribed, the sequencing read expressed TCRB transcripts. This table comes from immunoSEQ multiplex PCR, and its TCRdb copy is limited to in-frame clones, with some not included. The data hold 250,000 to 350,000 clones, with approximately 15% observed a single time. The specimen was central memory CD4+ T cells from blood. These receptors came from a man aged 25 to 40 in good health.

This clone was detected only a few times. The rearrangement uses TRBV6-1 and TRBJ1-5; 7 bases map to TRBD1. V lost 6 bases and J lost 5; bases outside the gene matches: 4. The CDR3 spans 13 residues. Germline-derived CDR1 and CDR2 are MNHNS and SASEGT. This chain's CDR3 is CASRKDRDQPQHF. The CDR3, as DNA: TGTGCCAGCAGAAAAGACAGGGATCAGCCCCAGCATTTT.

This clone was seen a few times. The gene calls are TRBV14 and TRBJ2-3; D possibly corresponds to TRBD1 (6 bases). The CDR3 loop spans 15 amino acids. V lost 3 bases and J lost 2, with 12 bases in between. Per germline, CDR1 SGHDN and CDR2 FVKESK. CDR3 sequence: CASSQQGRNTDTQYF. As DNA, the CDR3 is TGTGCCAGCAGCCAGCAGGGGCGCAACACAGATACGCAGTATTTT.

This chain joins TRBV7-6 and TRBJ2-5; 12 bases are shared with TRBD2. Germline V gives CDR1 SGHVS, CDR2 FNYEAQ. V lost 5 bases and J lost 5; bases outside the gene matches: 6. The CDR3 consists of 15 residues. The CDR3: CASSPLAGGYETQYF. For the CDR3, the DNA is TGTGCCAGCAGCCCGCTAGCGGGGGGGTACGAGACCCAGTACTTC.

This clone was seen more than once but under ten times. J is TRBJ1-3 and V is TRBV18, with TRBD1 as a possible D gene (5 bases). The CDR3 contains 16 residues. V was shortened by 6 bases and J by 9 bases, with 24 bases between the two germline ends. In germline, CDR1 is KGHSH, CDR2 LQKENI. The CDR3 sequence: CASSRDSSGKVGTIYF. DNA for the CDR3: TGTGCCAGCTCCCGCGACAGTTCAGGGAAGGTCGGCACCATATATTTT.

This clone was recorded a few times. The chain employs TRBV7-8 and TRBJ2-2; tentatively, D is TRBD2 (6 bases). Germline V gene data show CDR1 as SGHVS and CDR2 as FQNEAQ. Trimming took 0 bases from V and 4 from J, leaving 6 bases between them. CDR3 size: 14 residues. The CDR3 spells CASSLARGTGELFF. The CDR3 DNA reads as TGTGCCAGCAGCTTAGCGCGGGGCACCGGGGAGCTGTTTTTT.

The chain employs TRBV6-5 and TRBJ1-5; D unresolved. V lost 8 bases and J lost 9, with 8 bases in between. Germline values: CDR1 MNHEY, CDR2 SVGAGI. The CDR3 consists of 10 residues. CDR3 region: CASGRRPQHF. The CDR3 region has the DNA TGTGCCAGCGGCCGCCGGCCCCAGCATTTT.

Only a few counts were recorded for this clone. This chain joins TRBV9 and TRBJ2-1; D gene uncertain. Germline values: CDR1 SGDLS, CDR2 YYNGEE. The CDR3 is made up of 13 amino acids. Trimming pared 3 bases from V and 3 bases from J, leaving 7 bases between. Here the CDR3 DNA reads TGTGCCAGCAGCGAGGAGATCTACAATGAGCAGTTCTTC. Translating it yields CASSEEIYNEQFF.

J is TRBJ2-3 and V is TRBV5-6; TRBD2 matches 8 bases. This CDR3 contains 16 residues. Germline V CDR1 and CDR2: SGHDT, YYEEEE. J was trimmed by 0 bases and V by 2 bases; bases with no gene match: 5. The DNA for the CDR3 is TGTGCCAGCAGCTTAAAACTAGCGGCTAGCACAGATACGCAGTATTTT. Protein sequence: CASSLKLAASTDTQYF.

There are a few counts of this clone. The rearrangement uses TRBV30 and TRBJ2-6; D is perhaps TRBD1 (6 bases). Germline lookup yields CDR1 GTSNPN and CDR2 SVGIG (reference sequence). Trimming removed 7 bases from V and 0 bases from J, with 19 bases in between. This CDR3 region has 17 residues. This CDR3 is CASAPGHALSGANVLTF. The CDR3 DNA sequence: TGTGCCTCGGCACCGGGACATGCACTCTCTGGGGCCAACGTCCTGACTTTC.

The chain employs TRBV7-2 and TRBJ2-2; D not resolved. Trimming shortened V by 1 base and J by 10 bases, and 7 bases separated the two germline ends. The germline V gene encodes CDR1 SGHTA and CDR2 FQGNSA. This CDR3 has 12 residues. CDR3 sequence (DNA): TGTGCCAGCAGCTTAGGGCAGCTGGAGCTGTTTTTT. It is translated as CASSLGQLELFF.

The chain carries TRBV5-1 and TRBJ1-1, with D uncertain. Germline CDR1 reads SGHRS; CDR2 reads YFSETQ. The CDR3 is 14 amino acids. V lost 3 bases to trimming and J lost 5 bases, with 14 bases between them. CDR3 in amino acids: CASSSMTGLTEAFF. Here the CDR3 DNA reads TGCGCCAGCAGCTCTATGACCGGCTTAACTGAAGCTTTCTTT. The whole variable domain, remainder taken from reference TRBV5-1 and TRBJ1-1, is KAGVTQTPRYLIKTRGQQVTLSCSPISGHRSVSWYQQTPGQGLQFLFEYFSETQRNKGNFPGRFSGRQFSNSRSEMNVSTLELGDSALYLCASSSMTGLTEAFFGQGTRLTVV.

The DNA of the CDR3 is TGTGCCAGCAGCTTAGTAGCGGGAGTGCAGTATTTT. Protein sequence: CASSLVAGVQYF. This chain links TRBV7-3 with TRBJ2-3; TRBD2 agrees at 9 bases. J gave up 11 bases and V 2 bases, and 2 bases lay outside the gene matches. This CDR3 has 12 residues. The V gene's germline CDR1 is SGHTA and CDR2 FQGTGA.

There are a few counts of this clone. The gene calls are TRBV5-6 and TRBJ2-7; D may be TRBD2 (6 bases). The CDR3 is made up of 14 amino acids. CDR1 SGHDT and CDR2 YYEEEE come from the germline V gene. With 4 bases removed from V and 5 bases from J, the gap between germline ends came to 16 bases. The DNA for the CDR3 is TGTGCCAGCAGCCGGCGGGGTGCTAGCCACGAGCAGTACTTC. Protein: CASSRRGASHEQYF. The full variable domain, its missing parts supplied by reference TRBV5-6 and TRBJ2-7, is DAGVTQSPTHLIKTRGQQVTLRCSPKSGHDTVSWYQQALGQGPQFIFQYYEEEERQRGNFPDRFSGHQFPNYSSELNVNALLLGDSALYLCASSRRGASHEQYFGPGTRLTVT.

This clone came up a few times. V gene TRBV27 combines with J gene TRBJ1-1; 8 positions agree with TRBD1. With 4 bases clipped from V and 7 bases from J, the junction kept 14 bases outside the gene matches. Per the germline V gene, CDR1 is MNHEY and CDR2 is SMNVEV (reference sequence). The CDR3 consists of 16 residues. CDR3 in amino acids: CASSSRTDRVRLEAFF. In DNA, the CDR3 is TGTGCCAGCAGTTCTCGCACGGACAGGGTTCGGCTTGAAGCTTTCTTT.

This clone was picked up a small number of times. The rearrangement links TRBV15 to TRBJ1-5; 11 bases match TRBD1. The ends lost 1 base at V and 6 bases at J; junction bases unmatched: 5. The CDR3 spans 16 residues. The germline gives CDR1 LNHNV, CDR2 YYDKDF (reference sequence). The CDR3 reads CATSRARTGGIQPQHF. The DNA of the CDR3 is TGTGCCACCAGCAGAGCTCGGACAGGGGGCATTCAGCCCCAGCATTTT.

The chain joins TRBV6-5 to TRBJ2-3; 10 positions agree with TRBD1. CDR3 length equals 12 residues. Per the germline V gene, CDR1 is MNHEY and CDR2 is SVGAGI. Trimming cost V 5 bases and J 9 bases; bases outside gene matches: 2. The CDR3 here is CASSRQGATQYF. The CDR3 nucleotides are TGTGCCAGCAGTCGACAGGGGGCAACGCAGTATTTT.

This clone was seen a handful of times. The rearrangement uses TRBV5-1 and TRBJ1-2; TRBD1 agrees at 10 bases. V dropped 2 bases and J dropped 3; count of bases not matched to a gene: 7. This CDR3 is built from 16 residues. Per the germline V gene, CDR1 is SGHRS and CDR2 is YFSETQ. CDR3 sequence reads: CASSFRMGQGHYGYTF. The DNA of the CDR3 is TGCGCCAGCAGCTTTAGAATGGGACAGGGGCACTATGGCTACACCTTC. Supplemented by reference TRBV5-1 and TRBJ1-2, the full variable domain reads KAGVTQTPRYLIKTRGQQVTLSCSPISGHRSVSWYQQTPGQGLQFLFEYFSETQRNKGNFPGRFSGRQFSNSRSEMNVSTLELGDSALYLCASSFRMGQGHYGYTFGSGTRLTVV.

The chain employs TRBV7-9 and TRBJ1-1; D may be TRBD1 (5 bases). CDR1 is SEHNR and CDR2 is FQNEAQ in the germline V gene (reference sequence). This CDR3 region has 14 residues. V shed 1 base and J shed 5 bases, with 11 bases lying between them. The CDR3 DNA follows: TGTGCCAGCAGCTTAGTGGGGGTCATGACTGAAGCTTTCTTT. Translating gives CASSLVGVMTEAFF.

This rearrangement joins TRBV29-1 to TRBJ1-5; D may be TRBD1 (6 bases). V was trimmed by 2 bases and J by 3 bases, leaving 11 bases between them. Germline loops: CDR1 SQVTM, CDR2 ANQGSEA. The CDR3 sequence is 14 residues long. The CDR3 spells CSVEIQGSNQPQHF. CDR3 DNA sequence: TGCAGCGTTGAAATACAGGGTTCCAATCAGCCCCAGCATTTT.

J is TRBJ1-2 and V is TRBV5-1, with D possibly TRBD1 on 5 matching bases. The CDR3 contains 14 residues. V lost 5 bases, J lost 2 bases, and 13 bases lay in between. Germline CDR1 reads SGHRS; CDR2 reads YFSETQ. CDR3 nucleotide sequence: TGCGCCAGCAGGCGTACAGGAGACAACTATGGCTACACCTTC. It yields the protein CASRRTGDNYGYTF. Full variable domain (outside the CDR3, taken from reference TRBV5-1 and TRBJ1-2): KAGVTQTPRYLIKTRGQQVTLSCSPISGHRSVSWYQQTPGQGLQFLFEYFSETQRNKGNFPGRFSGRQFSNSRSEMNVSTLELGDSALYLCASRRTGDNYGYTFGSGTRLTVV.

The chain uses TRBV6-6 and TRBJ1-1, with D hard to call. The CDR3 contains 15 residues. Trimming took 2 bases from V and 1 from J, leaving 11 bases between them. The germline gives CDR1 MNHNY, CDR2 SVGAGI (reference sequence). CDR3 sequence reads: CASSYGDAGNTEAFF. CDR3 coding DNA: TGTGCCAGCAGTTACGGAGACGCTGGGAACACTGAAGCTTTCTTT.

The rearrangement links TRBV11-2 to TRBJ2-7, with D unclear. The CDR3 has 12 residues. V lost 5 bases to trimming and J lost 0 bases, with 5 bases between them. Germline V gene data show CDR1 as SGHAT and CDR2 as FQNNGV. This chain's CDR3 is CASSQSSYEQYF. The CDR3 nucleotides read TGTGCCAGCAGCCAGAGCTCCTACGAGCAGTACTTC.

V is TRBV7-3 and J is TRBJ2-1; the match to TRBD2 covers 7 bases. In germline, CDR1 is SGHTA, CDR2 FQGTGA. The CDR3 runs 15 residues. The V segment lost 6 bases and the J segment 0 bases; nucleotides outside the gene matches: 5. Here the CDR3 DNA reads TGTGCCAGCAGAATAGCGGGCAGCTCCTACAATGAGCAGTTCTTC. It yields the protein CASRIAGSSYNEQFF.

V gene TRBV5-4 combines with J gene TRBJ2-5; possible D gene TRBD1, 6 bases. V was pared by 2 bases and J by 1 base, with 12 bases between. The CDR3 spans 15 residues. From germline, CDR1 is SGHNT and CDR2 YYREEE (reference sequence). Here the CDR3 reads CASSLGTPIQETQYF. The CDR3, as DNA: TGTGCCAGCAGCTTAGGGACACCGATCCAAGAGACCCAGTACTTC.

This clone appeared a few times. V and J are TRBV29-1 and TRBJ2-7, with D possibly matching TRBD2 (5 bases). This CDR3 contains 12 residues. V was clipped by 5 bases and J by 5 bases, with 13 bases between them. Per the germline V gene, CDR1 is SQVTM and CDR2 is ANQGSEA. Here the CDR3 DNA reads TGCAGCGTTATTGAGGGAGTGGACGAGCAGTACTTC. It codes for CSVIEGVDEQYF.

The chain employs TRBV7-9 and TRBJ1-6, with a tentative D call TRBD1 (5 bases). CDR1 is SEHNR, CDR2 FQNEAQ, per germline (reference sequence). The CDR3 length is 14 residues. Trimming cost V 3 bases and J 11 bases, with 14 bases left between them. The CDR3 is CASSFGLQETPLHF. The CDR3 coding sequence is TGTGCCAGCAGCTTCGGACTACAGGAGACACCCCTCCACTTT.

In its sample, this clone was seen many times. This rearrangement joins TRBV7-2 to TRBJ1-6; weak D call: TRBD1 (5 bases). There are 13 residues in the CDR3. Germline V lookup: CDR1 SGHTA, CDR2 FQGNSA. V shed 4 bases and J shed 10 bases, with 11 bases lying between them. The CDR3 sequence: CASSSNPGSPLHF. In DNA form, the CDR3 reads TGTGCCAGCAGCTCGAACCCAGGGTCACCCCTCCACTTT.

Ten or more counts support this clone. In the same sample, other DNA sequences code for this CDR3. The chain recombines TRBV2 with TRBJ1-5, with D unresolved. This CDR3 has 13 amino acids. Germline V CDR1 and CDR2: SNHLY, FYNNEI. V dropped 3 bases and J dropped 6 bases, with 9 bases sitting between them. The DNA of the CDR3 is TGTGCCAGCAGTGAGGCTAGAGTTCAGCCCCAGCATTTT. It yields the protein CASSEARVQPQHF.